This T cell receptor (beta chain) was sequenced in a study of blood T cell repertoires in COVID-19. Turning to the study itself: The United States, Italy and Spain supplied acute and convalescent COVID-19 samples. The cDNA or gDNA used as material had been derived from T cells, B-cell-depleted T cells, or PBMCs.

This clone was counted only a few times. How the authors handled the data: Reference gene primer amplification in the assay estimated nucleated cell counts. Assay: immunoSEQ multiplex PCR; the TCRdb copy retains only in-frame clones and omits some. V, J and clone size were drawn from that table, and D and trimming were deduced from the DNA. The top ten hold about 10% of the sample, which has roughly 93,000 clones, over 70% seen once. The ends lost 2 bases at V and 9 bases at J; junction bases unmatched: 16. Germline lookup yields CDR1 MDHEN and CDR2 SYDVKM. The CDR3 extends over 17 amino acids. Sequenced sample: peripheral blood. The V gene is TRBV28, the J gene TRBJ1-5; 7 bases are shared with TRBD1. The clonotype originates from a woman of 80 years or more with acute or convalescent COVID-19. The CDR3 loop reads CASSLHNLGTVTRPQHF. The CDR3 region has the DNA TGTGCCAGCAGTTTACACAACCTCGGGACAGTGACCAGGCCCCAGCATTTT.